This T cell receptor (beta chain) is drawn from a study of cytomegalovirus exposure and HLA in healthy donors. General study points: Through in vitro validation, three CMV-associated chains were shown to be specific for CMV antigens.

PCR involved 60 Vbeta and 13 Jbeta primers. Sequenced by immunoSEQ multiplex PCR; TCRdb stores in-frame clones only, minus some. The sample yields just over 70,000 clones, around 69% seen once. The germline V and J ends were trimmed by 0 bases and 7 bases, with 7 bases remaining between them. This CDR3 has 13 amino acids. Germline V gene sequence: CDR1 SGHVS, CDR2 FNYEAQ. In the case of this clone: Antigen specificity is unknown.

The specimen was PBMCs. The chain combines TRBV7-6 with TRBJ1-5; D is possibly TRBD1 (5 bases). The receptor was derived from a human donor in good health. The DNA for the CDR3 is TGTGCCAGCAGCTTAGCTGGGGGGCAGCCCCAGCATTTT. It is translated as CASSLAGGQPQHF.